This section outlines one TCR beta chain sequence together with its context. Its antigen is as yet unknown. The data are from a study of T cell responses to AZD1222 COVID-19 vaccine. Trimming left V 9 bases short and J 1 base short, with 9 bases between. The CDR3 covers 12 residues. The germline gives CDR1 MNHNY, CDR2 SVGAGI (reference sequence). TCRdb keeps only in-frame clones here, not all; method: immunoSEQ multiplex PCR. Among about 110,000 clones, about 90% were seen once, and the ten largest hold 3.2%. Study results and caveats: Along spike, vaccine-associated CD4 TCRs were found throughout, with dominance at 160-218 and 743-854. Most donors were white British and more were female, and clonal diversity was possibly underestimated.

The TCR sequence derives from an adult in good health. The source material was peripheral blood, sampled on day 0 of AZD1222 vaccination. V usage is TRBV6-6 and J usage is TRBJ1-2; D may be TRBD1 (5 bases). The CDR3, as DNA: TGTGCCAGTGCCGACAGTAACTATGGCTACACCTTC. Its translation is CASADSNYGYTF.